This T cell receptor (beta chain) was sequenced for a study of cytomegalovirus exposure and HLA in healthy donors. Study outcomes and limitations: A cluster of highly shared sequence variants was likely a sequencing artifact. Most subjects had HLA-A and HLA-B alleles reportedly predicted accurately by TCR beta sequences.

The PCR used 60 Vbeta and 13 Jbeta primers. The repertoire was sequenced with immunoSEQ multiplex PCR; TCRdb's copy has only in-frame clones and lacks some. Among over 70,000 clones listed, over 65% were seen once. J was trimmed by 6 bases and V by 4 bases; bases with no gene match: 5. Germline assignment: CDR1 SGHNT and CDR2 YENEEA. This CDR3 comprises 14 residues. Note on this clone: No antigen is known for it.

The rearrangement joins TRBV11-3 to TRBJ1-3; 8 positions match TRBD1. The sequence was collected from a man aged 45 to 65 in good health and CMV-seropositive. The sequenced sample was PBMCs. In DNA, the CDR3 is TGTGCCAGCAGCTCGGGACAGGCGGTAAACACCATATATTTT. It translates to CASSSGQAVNTIYF.